Listed below are T cell receptor beta chains from one sample, sequenced in a study of OX40 agonist ivuxolimab in advanced cancers. Profiling relied on immunoSEQ multiplex PCR, and the TCRdb table lists in-frame clones only, not all of them. The repertoire holds 80,000 to 100,000 clones, about 90% seen once, with around 0.76% in the top ten. The sequenced sample was CD4+ or CD8+ T cells sorted from blood, obtained in a trial of the OX40 agonist ivuxolimab. The source is an adult with an advanced solid tumor such as melanoma, head and neck, liver or kidney cancer. Each CDR3 is given with its conserved first and last residue. Not every row has a clone size; where given, it reads once, few, many or a size class.

V: TRBV5-1; size: .; J: TRBJ1-6; CDR3: CASSLGGLDSPLHF
V: TRBV9; size: .; J: TRBJ1-2; CDR3: CASSVGTGISGYTF
V: TRBV19; size: .; J: TRBJ1-1; CDR3: CASSRGTDGNTEAFF
V: TRBV30; size: few; J: TRBJ1-2; CDR3: CAWEGDGVYGYTF
V: TRBV30; size: .; J: TRBJ1-4; CDR3: CAWSVGFEKLFF
V: TRBV28; size: .; J: TRBJ1-1; CDR3: CASSLPQNTEAFF
V: TRBV5-1; size: .; J: TRBJ2-4; CDR3: CASSSQGLLKNIQYF
V: TRBV10-3; size: medium-sized; J: TRBJ1-6; CDR3: CAIRAGTSNSPLHF
V: TRBV6-1; size: .; J: TRBJ2-2; CDR3: CASSEVGGTVNTGELFF
V: TRBV15; size: .; J: TRBJ1-2; CDR3: CATSRSNTIRGGYTF
V: TRBV6-1; size: .; J: TRBJ2-7; CDR3: CASTREGQGPYEQYF
V: TRBV20-1; size: .; J: TRBJ2-3; CDR3: CSALLDTQYF
V: TRBV6-6; size: .; J: TRBJ1-1; CDR3: CASSYDAGAFEAFF
V: TRBV7-2; size: .; J: TRBJ1-2; CDR3: CASSSPQGLYGYTF
V: TRBV7-8; size: .; J: TRBJ2-6; CDR3: CASSLEFPGANVLTF
V: TRBV12-2; size: .; J: TRBJ2-3; CDR3: CASRLALQGYTDTQYF
V: TRBV5-4; size: .; J: TRBJ1-1; CDR3: CASSLGENTEAFF
V: TRBV4-1; size: .; J: TRBJ2-7; CDR3: CASSQGPWAHEQYF
V: TRBV7-2; size: .; J: TRBJ2-2; CDR3: CASSLAGPTGELFF
V: TRBV25-1; size: .; J: TRBJ2-6; CDR3: CASSVRLGAGSGANVLTF
V: TRBV19; size: .; J: TRBJ1-1; CDR3: CASSAQGGTEAFF
V: TRBV6-5; size: once; J: TRBJ2-7; CDR3: CASSFRDPSSYEQYF
V: TRBV5-1; size: .; J: TRBJ2-7; CDR3: CASSQRRMSSNEQYF
V: TRBV6-6; size: .; J: TRBJ1-2; CDR3: CASSPRQGYGYTF
V: TRBV6-5; size: once; J: TRBJ2-7; CDR3: CASSYSWTGYEQYF
V: TRBV28; size: .; J: TRBJ1-1; CDR3: CASRGVGNTEAFF
V: TRBV5-8; size: .; J: TRBJ1-1; CDR3: CASRKPPGHLLMNTEAFF